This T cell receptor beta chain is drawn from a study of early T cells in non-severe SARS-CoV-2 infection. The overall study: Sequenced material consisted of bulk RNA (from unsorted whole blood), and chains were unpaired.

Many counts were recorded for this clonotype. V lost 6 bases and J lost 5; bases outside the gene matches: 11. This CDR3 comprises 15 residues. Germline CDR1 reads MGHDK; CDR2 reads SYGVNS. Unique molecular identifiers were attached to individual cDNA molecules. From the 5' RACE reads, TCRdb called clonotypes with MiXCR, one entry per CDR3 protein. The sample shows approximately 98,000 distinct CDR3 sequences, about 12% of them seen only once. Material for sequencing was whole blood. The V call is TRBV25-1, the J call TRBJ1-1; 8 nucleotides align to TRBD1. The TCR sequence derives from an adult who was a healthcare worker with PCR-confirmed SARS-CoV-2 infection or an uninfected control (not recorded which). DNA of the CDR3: TGTGCCAGCAGCCCCACCCAGGGGGCTGAAACTGAAGCTTTCTTT. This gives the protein CASSPTQGAETEAFF. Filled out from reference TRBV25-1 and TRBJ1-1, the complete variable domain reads EADIYQTPRYLVIGTGKKITLECSQTMGHDKMYWYQQDPGMELHLIHYSYGVNSTEKGDLSSESTVSRIRTEHFPLTLESARPSHTSQYLCASSPTQGAETEAFFGQGTRLTVV.